This T cell receptor beta chain was documented in a study of CD8 T cells in ankylosing spondylitis (dated by TCRdb to 2016 to 2017). About the investigation overall: T cell receptor beta repertoires were profiled in healthy donors and ankylosing spondylitis patients so that disease-linked TCR variants could be found. The whole study cohort included over 85 healthy donors and 25 ankylosing spondylitis patients. Peripheral blood was sampled, and synovial fluid was additionally collected from ankylosing spondylitis patients. The full study reports these points: A TCR beta motif of fewer than 10 highly homologous amino acid variants appeared characteristic of blood from ankylosing spondylitis patients. Some motif variants had previously been reported in the synovial fluid and blood of reactive arthritis patients, which suggests shared mechanisms of disease initiation. In peripheral blood, the disease-linked clones were found at relatively low frequencies and had a CD8+ phenotype. Significant enrichment of the disease-linked clones was reported in matched synovial fluid samples from ankylosing spondylitis patients.

Many counts were recorded for this clonotype. Its specific antigen is unknown. Base qualities are missing; no much larger clone stands one base away. V and J are trimmed by 5 bases and 8 bases, and the gene matches miss 12 bases of the junction. From the cysteine through the phenylalanine, the CDR3 covers 15 amino acids. The sequence is cut down to CDR3 DNA, 45 bases in frame from base 1. The germline V gene specifies SGHTA as CDR1 and FQGNSA as CDR2. Data came from an Illumina HiSeq 2500. Quantitative 5'-RACE with molecular barcodes was the method used to prepare the TCR beta libraries. The published analysis was carried out like this. A new computational method, built on a probabilistic model of VDJ rearrangement, was used to identify disease-linked TCR variants. The public sequencing data were trimmed at Q25 with fastp and processed into clonotypes with MiXCR by TCRdb, which kept only in-frame beta chains. Identical CDR3 proteins give one entry, which carries the most common genes and DNA. TCRdb's processing, not the authors' own work, is the source of the V and J calls. Here the sample has fewer than 250,000 distinct CDR3 sequences; over 9.5% occur a single time. The biggest ten clones account for about 3% of the sample.

The chain joins TRBV7-2 to TRBJ1-2, and TRBD1 matches 9 of the central bases. Sequencing was carried out using blood, either unsorted or a sorted T cell fraction (not recorded which). The clonotype comes from a male donor with ankylosing spondylitis or in good health (not recorded which). For the CDR3, the sequence is CASSTQGQGTGGYTF. The sequenced DNA is TGTGCCAGCAGCACCCAGGGACAGGGTACTGGCGGCTACACCTTC.